Below are 15 T cell receptor beta chains sequenced from a single sample in a study of blood T cell repertoires in COVID-19. TCRdb keeps only in-frame clones here, not all; method: immunoSEQ multiplex PCR. This repertoire shows approximately 250,000 clones, 80% to 90% found once; its top ten account for about 3.4%. The specimen was PBMCs or T cells enriched from blood (not recorded which). The receptors here all came from a woman aged 35 to 49 who had been exposed to COVID-19.

The V and J genes are TRBV7-2 and TRBJ1-6; D perhaps matches TRBD1 (6 bases). Germline V CDR1 and CDR2: SGHTA, FQGNSA. Trimming left V 3 bases short and J 4 bases short, with 13 bases between. The CDR3 is 16 amino acids. The CDR3 DNA reads TGTGCCAGCAGCTTCGGACCGACAGGTTATAATTCACCCCTCCACTTT. Its protein product is CASSFGPTGYNSPLHF.

V gene TRBV7-9 combines with J gene TRBJ1-1; TRBD1 matches 8 bases. Germline V lookup: CDR1 SEHNR, CDR2 FQNEAQ (reference sequence). This CDR3 has 14 amino acids. V dropped 2 bases and J dropped 5; count of bases not matched to a gene: 4. CDR3 protein: CASSLMGQVTEAFF. The CDR3 nucleotides are TGTGCCAGCAGCTTAATGGGACAGGTGACTGAAGCTTTCTTT.

The gene calls are TRBV4-1 and TRBJ1-4; D is unclear. The CDR3 is made up of 16 amino acids. The germline V and J ends were trimmed by 0 bases and 10 bases, with 18 bases remaining between them. Looked up from germline, CDR1 is MGHRA and CDR2 is YSYEKL. The CDR3 region is CASSQDFAGTMRKLFF. In nucleotides, the CDR3 is TGCGCCAGCAGCCAAGATTTCGCAGGAACAATGAGAAAACTGTTTTTT.

The CDR3, as DNA: TGTGCCAGCAGTTTAACCCCGACAGGTCGGGGCACTGAAGCTTTCTTT. Its translation: CASSLTPTGRGTEAFF. The chain uses TRBV28 and TRBJ1-1; a possible D gene is TRBD1 (6 bases). The V gene's germline CDR1 is MDHEN and CDR2 SYDVKM. The V gene lost 2 bases and the J gene lost 4 bases, with 17 bases spanning the gap. The CDR3 length is 16 residues. Based on the CDR3 plus reference TRBV28 and TRBJ1-1, the full variable domain is DVKVTQSSRYLVKRTGEKVFLECVQDMDHENMFWYRQDPGLGLRLIYFSYDVKMKEKGDIPEGYSVSREKKERFSLILESASTNQTSMYLCASSLTPTGRGTEAFFGQGTRLTVV.

The J gene is TRBJ1-2, the V gene TRBV4-2, with 8 bases aligning to TRBD1. CDR1 and CDR2 from the germline V gene are LGHNA and YNFKEQ. The CDR3 runs 16 residues. V shed 0 bases, J shed 8 bases, and the junction held 11 bases outside the gene matches. Written as DNA, the CDR3 is TGTGCCAGCAGCCAAGACTTAGGCCAGGGGGCGCAAGGCTACACCTTC. Protein sequence: CASSQDLGQGAQGYTF.

This clone occurred a few times. V and J are TRBV27 and TRBJ1-5; 11 bases line up with TRBD1. The CDR3 extends over 15 amino acids. V lost 4 bases and J lost 5; bases outside the gene matches: 4. From germline, CDR1 is MNHEY and CDR2 SMNVEV (reference sequence). The CDR3 region has the DNA TGTGCCAGCAGTTGGGGGACAGGGGGGCATCAGCCCCAGCATTTT. Its protein is CASSWGTGGHQPQHF.

CDR3 in DNA: TGTGCCAGCAGCTACCGGGGTCCCACGCTGTATGGCTACACCTTC. Amino acid sequence: CASSYRGPTLYGYTF. This chain links TRBV5-8 with TRBJ1-2; D not resolved. Trimming took 3 bases from V and 5 from J, leaving 17 bases between them. Germline V gene sequence: CDR1 SGHTS, CDR2 YDEGEE. The CDR3 loop spans 15 amino acids.

The J gene is TRBJ1-5, the V gene TRBV24-1; 9 bases map to TRBD1. Trimming at V came to 4 bases and at J to 6 bases, leaving 6 bases not matched to a gene. This CDR3 has 15 residues. The germline V gene has CDR1 KGHDR and CDR2 SFDVKD. DNA of the CDR3: TGTGCCACCAGTGAGTACAGGGGGCCAAGTCAGCCCCAGCATTTT. This encodes CATSEYRGPSQPQHF.

The chain combines TRBV7-2 with TRBJ2-1; D uncertain. V shed 5 bases and J shed 6 bases, with 11 bases lying between them. The CDR3 spans 13 residues. CDR1 is SGHTA, CDR2 FQGNSA, per germline. CDR3 sequence reads: CASSLSLANEQFF. The CDR3 bases are TGTGCCAGCAGCCTTAGTTTAGCCAATGAGCAGTTCTTC.

The rearrangement links TRBV2 to TRBJ1-5; maybe TRBD1 (6 bases). Trimming cost V 4 bases and J 4 bases, with 20 bases left between them. The CDR3 runs to 17 residues. Germline V CDR1 and CDR2: SNHLY, FYNNEI. The CDR3 loop reads CASSAYRVRGRNQPQHF. CDR3 in DNA: TGTGCCAGCAGTGCATACAGGGTAAGGGGAAGAAATCAGCCCCAGCATTTT.

V usage is TRBV5-4 and J usage is TRBJ2-5; D possibly corresponds to TRBD1 (6 bases). Per the germline V gene, CDR1 is SGHNT and CDR2 is YYREEE (reference sequence). Trimming removed 3 bases at V and 2 bases at J, with 14 bases between. CDR3 length equals 15 residues. The CDR3 is CASSSYRDNQETQYF. The CDR3 coding sequence is TGTGCCAGCAGCTCCTACCGGGACAATCAAGAGACCCAGTACTTC.

The genes are TRBV3-1 (or the pseudogene TRBV3-2) and TRBJ1-6; D perhaps matches TRBD1 (5 bases). The V end lost 0 bases, the J end lost 6 bases, and 15 bases lay between the germline ends. Germline CDR1 and CDR2: LGHDT and YNNKEL (reference sequence). The CDR3 runs 17 residues. The CDR3 DNA is TGTGCCAGCAGCCAAGAGTCGGGGGTACGACGTAATTCACCCCTCCACTTT. Translation gives CASSQESGVRRNSPLHF.

The chain uses TRBV29-1 and TRBJ1-2; TRBD1 is a possible D gene (5 bases). V lost 4 bases, J lost 4 bases, and 13 bases lay in between. This CDR3 region has 13 residues. Germline values: CDR1 SQVTM, CDR2 ANQGSEA. This CDR3 reads CSVAFRGGYGYTF. The CDR3, as DNA: TGCAGCGTTGCCTTTAGGGGTGGCTATGGCTACACCTTC.

V usage is TRBV12-3 or TRBV12-4 and J usage is TRBJ2-3, with TRBD2 as a possible D gene (5 bases). This CDR3 has 12 amino acids. Deletions cut 3 bases from V and 4 bases from J, with 5 bases between. CDR3 DNA: TGTGCCAGCAGTTTCGGGGCAGATACGCAGTATTTT. Translated: CASSFGADTQYF.

The V and J genes are TRBV11-3 and TRBJ2-7; D ambiguous. V was trimmed by 0 bases and J by 0 bases, leaving 3 bases between them. From germline, CDR1 is SGHNT and CDR2 YENEEA. CDR3 size: 13 residues. The CDR3 loop reads CASSLDSSYEQYV. CDR3 bases: TGTGCCAGCAGCTTAGACAGCTCCTACGAGCAGTACGTC.